The TCR beta chain under discussion was sequenced for a study of T cell responses to AZD1222 COVID-19 vaccine. Generated by immunoSEQ multiplex PCR, the TCRdb table keeps only in-frame clones and is missing some. The repertoire holds about 170,000 clones, with over 85% as singletons. The study's findings and limits: Spike-specific TCR repertoires showed rising breadth and depth after two AZD1222 doses. The donor cohort was predominantly white British with a female majority, and clonal diversity may have been underestimated.

Details on this clone: Its antigen is not known.

The germline CDR1 and CDR2 sequences are LGHDT and YNNKEL (reference sequence). The CDR3 totals 16 residues. V lost 2 bases and J 3 bases, leaving 16 bases between the germline ends. The clonotype comes from an adult in good health. Material: peripheral blood, obtained on day 0 of AZD1222 vaccination. The rearrangement uses TRBV3-1 (or the pseudogene TRBV3-2) and TRBJ1-2; D might be TRBD1 (5 bases). The CDR3 is CASSQPLGGVHYGYTF. The CDR3 DNA reads TGTGCCAGCAGCCAACCTCTGGGGGGTGTGCACTATGGCTACACCTTC.